One and the same sample provided the 9 T cell receptor beta chains below, sequenced in a study of blood T cell repertoires in COVID-19. Clones were sequenced by immunoSEQ multiplex PCR, and TCRdb holds only the in-frame ones, with some missing. The repertoire holds 250,000 to 350,000 clones, with roughly 88% as singletons. Specimen: peripheral blood. The receptors derive from a man younger than 35 with active or convalescent COVID-19.

The chain employs TRBV29-1 and TRBJ1-4; D gene ambiguous. Germline assignment: CDR1 SQVTM and CDR2 ANQGSEA. V lost 6 bases to trimming and J lost 7 bases, with 9 bases between them. The CDR3 totals 11 residues. CDR3 sequence reads: CSVPAGEKLFF. DNA for the CDR3: TGCAGCGTCCCCGCCGGTGAAAAACTGTTTTTT.

J is TRBJ2-7 and V is TRBV4-3; D not certain. Trimming shortened V by 0 bases and J by 6 bases, and 12 bases separated the two germline ends. The CDR3 contains 14 residues. CDR1 is LGHNA and CDR2 is YSLEER in the germline V gene. CDR3 DNA sequence: TGCGCCAGCAGCCAAGATTACTGGCGGCCCGAGCAGTACTTC. Translation gives CASSQDYWRPEQYF.

This clone was found many times. V is TRBV2 and J is TRBJ2-3; TRBD2 matches at 11 bases. The CDR3 sequence is 12 residues long. Germline V gives CDR1 SNHLY, CDR2 FYNNEI. J gave up 13 bases and V 5 bases, and 5 bases lay outside the gene matches. CDR3 in DNA: TGTGCCAGCAGTATAAAGACTAGCGGGAAGTATTTT. This encodes CASSIKTSGKYF.

The chain links TRBV2 to TRBJ2-1; no firm D call. Germline V gives CDR1 SNHLY, CDR2 FYNNEI. CDR3 length: 12 residues. Trimming took 4 bases from V and 5 from J, leaving 6 bases between them. The CDR3 DNA sequence: TGTGCCAGCAGTGGCAGGAACAATGAGCAGTTCTTC. This codes for CASSGRNNEQFF.

This chain links TRBV10-1 with TRBJ2-3; TRBD2 is a possible D gene (5 bases). The CDR3 contains 14 residues. Between the trimmed V and J ends, which lost 0 bases and 5 bases, there was a span of 9 bases. Per germline, CDR1 WNHNN and CDR2 SYGVQD (reference sequence). This chain's CDR3 is CASSESIAGDTQYF. Written as DNA, the CDR3 is TGCGCCAGCAGTGAGTCCATCGCGGGAGATACGCAGTATTTT.

The gene calls are TRBV6-6 and TRBJ2-5; 12 nucleotides match TRBD2. The CDR3 length is 15 residues. The J segment lost 1 base and the V segment lost 6 bases, leaving 3 bases of the junction unmatched. The germline V gene encodes CDR1 MNHNY and CDR2 SVGAGI (reference sequence). The CDR3 sequence: CASSGLAGIQETQYF. The CDR3 DNA reads as TGTGCCAGCAGCGGACTAGCGGGGATCCAAGAGACCCAGTACTTC.

This clone is a singleton in its sample. This rearrangement joins TRBV5-6 to TRBJ2-1; D not certain. V shed 7 bases and J shed 3 bases, with 8 bases lying between them. CDR1 is SGHDT, CDR2 YYEEEE, per germline. This CDR3 has 12 amino acids. The CDR3 DNA sequence: TGTGCCAGCCAGGAAGGCTACAATGAGCAGTTCTTC. Protein sequence: CASQEGYNEQFF.

The gene calls are TRBV2 and TRBJ1-1; TRBD1 might be the D (5 bases). Per the germline V gene, CDR1 is SNHLY and CDR2 is FYNNEI. The CDR3 extends over 15 amino acids. V lost 6 bases and J 0 bases, leaving 14 bases between the germline ends. The CDR3 is CASSPRTYMNTEAFF. CDR3 nucleotides: TGTGCCAGCAGCCCTAGGACATATATGAACACTGAAGCTTTCTTT.

The chain joins TRBV29-1 to TRBJ1-1; D possibly corresponds to TRBD1 (5 bases). The CDR3 runs to 13 residues. In germline, CDR1 is SQVTM, CDR2 ANQGSEA. V was trimmed by 3 bases and J by 10 bases, leaving 18 bases between them. CDR3 protein: CSVEGGETQGAFF. In DNA form, the CDR3 reads TGCAGCGTTGAGGGGGGGGAGACCCAAGGAGCTTTCTTT.